This note documents a single T cell receptor (beta chain) sequence. This entry comes from a study of blood T cell repertoires in COVID-19. CDR1 is SGHNT and CDR2 is YYREEE in the germline V gene (reference sequence). The ends were cut back, 0 bases at V and 8 bases at J, with 14 bases in the middle. The CDR3 has 14 residues. Using immunoSEQ multiplex PCR, the repertoire was profiled, and TCRdb retains in-frame clones only, with some absent. The table lists about 310,000 clones, roughly 85% of them singletons, with 1.9% in the top ten. The sequence was collected from a woman under 40 who had been exposed to COVID-19. The chain has TRBV5-4 and TRBJ1-2; D is unresolved. Sequenced: PBMCs or T cells enriched from blood (not recorded which). In nucleotides, the CDR3 is TGTGCCAGCAGCTTGGCAGGCCCGACGGGAGGCTACACCTTC. Translated: CASSLAGPTGGYTF.